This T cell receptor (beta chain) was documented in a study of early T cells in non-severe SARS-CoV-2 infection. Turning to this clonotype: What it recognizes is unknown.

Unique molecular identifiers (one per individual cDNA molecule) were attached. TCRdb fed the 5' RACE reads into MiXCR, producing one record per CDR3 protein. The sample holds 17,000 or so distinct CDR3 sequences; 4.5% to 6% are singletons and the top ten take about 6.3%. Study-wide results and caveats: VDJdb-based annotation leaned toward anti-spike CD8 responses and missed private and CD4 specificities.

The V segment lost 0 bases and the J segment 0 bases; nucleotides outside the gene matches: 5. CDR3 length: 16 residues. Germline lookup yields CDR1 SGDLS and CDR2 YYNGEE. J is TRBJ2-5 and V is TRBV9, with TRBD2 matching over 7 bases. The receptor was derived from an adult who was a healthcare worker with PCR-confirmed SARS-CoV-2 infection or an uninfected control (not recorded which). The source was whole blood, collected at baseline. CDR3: CASSVVPAGNQETQYF. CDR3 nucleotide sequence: TGTGCCAGCAGCGTAGTTCCAGCGGGGAACCAAGAGACCCAGTACTTC.